This T cell receptor (beta chain) was profiled in a study of cytomegalovirus exposure and HLA in healthy donors. Broader study findings: In a later analysis, roughly 17,000 TCR beta sequences were associated with HLA alleles at 0.05 false discovery rate. In a later analysis, a missense DCLRE1C variant was linked to TCR beta V- and J-gene trimming.

The CDR3 length is 15 residues. The ends lost 7 bases at V and 0 bases at J; junction bases unmatched: 8. Germline V gene sequence: CDR1 SGHRS, CDR2 YFSETQ. Primers: 60 Vbeta forward and 13 Jbeta reverse. Libraries were prepared by immunoSEQ multiplex PCR; TCRdb keeps only in-frame clonotypes and omits some of them. The repertoire consists of 170,000 or so clones, with 65% to 80% occurring once and the leading ten covering approximately 0.7%. Remarks on this clone: As yet, its antigen is unknown.

The clonotype originates from a woman in her thirties or forties in good health and CMV-seronegative. Sequencing used PBMCs. This sequence joins TRBV5-1 and TRBJ1-1, with TRBD1 identical over 8 bases. CDR3 sequence: CASAQTGAMNTEAFF. The CDR3 DNA sequence: TGCGCCAGCGCCCAGACAGGGGCTATGAACACTGAAGCTTTCTTT.